This T cell receptor (beta chain) is drawn from a study of cytomegalovirus exposure and HLA in healthy donors. CDR3 length: 16 residues. Trimming took 4 bases from V and 0 from J; bases not matched to a gene: 1. Germline assignment: CDR1 SEHNR and CDR2 FQNEAQ (reference sequence). Assay: immunoSEQ multiplex PCR; the TCRdb copy retains only in-frame clones and omits some. The sample holds about 310,000 clones; 88% are singletons and the top ten take approximately 0.96%. Input material: PBMCs. This receptor was taken from a man younger than 40 in good health and CMV-seronegative. The chain combines TRBV7-9 with TRBJ2-2; TRBD2 agrees at 11 bases. CDR3 DNA sequence: TGTGCCAGCAGCTCACTAGCGGGGGCGAACACCGGGGAGCTGTTTTTT. This codes for CASSSLAGANTGELFF. The full variable domain, rest sourced from reference TRBV7-9 and TRBJ2-2, is DTGVSQNPRHKITKRGQNVTFRCDPISEHNRLYWYRQTLGQGPEFLTYFQNEAQLEKSRLLSDRFSAERPKGSFSTLEIQRTEQGDSAMYLCASSSLAGANTGELFFGEGSRLTVL.